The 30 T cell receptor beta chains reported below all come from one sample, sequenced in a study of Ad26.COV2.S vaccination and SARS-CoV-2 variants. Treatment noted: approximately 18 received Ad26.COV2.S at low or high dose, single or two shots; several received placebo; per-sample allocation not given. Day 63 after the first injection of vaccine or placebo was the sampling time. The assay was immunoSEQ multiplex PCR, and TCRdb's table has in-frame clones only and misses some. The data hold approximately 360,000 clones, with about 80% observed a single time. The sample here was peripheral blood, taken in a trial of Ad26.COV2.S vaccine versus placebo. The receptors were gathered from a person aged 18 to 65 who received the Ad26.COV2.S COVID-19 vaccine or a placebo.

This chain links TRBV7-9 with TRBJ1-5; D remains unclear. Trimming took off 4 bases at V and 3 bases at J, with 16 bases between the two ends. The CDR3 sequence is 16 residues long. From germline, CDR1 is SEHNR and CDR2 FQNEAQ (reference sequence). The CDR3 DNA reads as TGTGCCAGCAGCTCCCTGCCTGGGGTCCTCAATCAGCCCCAGCATTTT. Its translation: CASSSLPGVLNQPQHF.

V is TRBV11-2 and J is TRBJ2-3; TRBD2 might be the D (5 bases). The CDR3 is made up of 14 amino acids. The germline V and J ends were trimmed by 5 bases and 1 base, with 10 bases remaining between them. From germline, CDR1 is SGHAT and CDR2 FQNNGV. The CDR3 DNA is TGTGCCAGCAGCCCCGCGGAGGGCACAGATACGCAGTATTTT. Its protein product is CASSPAEGTDTQYF.

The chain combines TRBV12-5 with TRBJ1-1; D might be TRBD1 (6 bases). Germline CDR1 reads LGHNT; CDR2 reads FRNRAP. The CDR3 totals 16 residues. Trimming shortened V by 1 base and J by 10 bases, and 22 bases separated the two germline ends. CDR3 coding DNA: TGTGCTAGTGGTTTGGCGAATCCCGGTGGGGGGCTGGTAGCTTTCTTT. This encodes CASGLANPGGGLVAFF.

This chain's CDR3 is CASSYGQGLNYEQYF. The CDR3 nucleotides are TGTGCCAGCAGTTATGGGCAGGGACTTAACTACGAGCAGTACTTC. The genes are TRBV6-6 and TRBJ2-7; perhaps TRBD2 as D (6 bases). Looked up from germline, CDR1 is MNHNY and CDR2 is SVGAGI (reference sequence). Trimming removed 3 bases from V and 3 bases from J, with 15 bases in between. This CDR3 region has 15 residues.

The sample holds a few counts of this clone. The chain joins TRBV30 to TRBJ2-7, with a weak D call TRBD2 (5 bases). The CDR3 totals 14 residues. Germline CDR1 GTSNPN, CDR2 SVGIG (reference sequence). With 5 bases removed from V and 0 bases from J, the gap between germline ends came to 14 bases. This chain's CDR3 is CAWAVMGSSYEQYF. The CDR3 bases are TGTGCCTGGGCAGTGATGGGGAGCTCCTACGAGCAGTACTTC.

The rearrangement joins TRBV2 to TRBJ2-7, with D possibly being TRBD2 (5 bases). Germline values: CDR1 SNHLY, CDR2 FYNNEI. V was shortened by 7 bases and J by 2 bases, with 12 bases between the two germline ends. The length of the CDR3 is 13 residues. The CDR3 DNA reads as TGTGCCAGCATTGACGGGATAACCTACGAGCAGTACTTC. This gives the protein CASIDGITYEQYF.

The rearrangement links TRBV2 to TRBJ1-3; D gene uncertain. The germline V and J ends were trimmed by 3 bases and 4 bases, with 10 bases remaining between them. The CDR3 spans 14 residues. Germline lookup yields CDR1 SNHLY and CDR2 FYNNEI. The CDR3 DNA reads TGTGCCAGCAGTGACAGCCTCTTGGGAAACACCATATATTTT. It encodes CASSDSLLGNTIYF.

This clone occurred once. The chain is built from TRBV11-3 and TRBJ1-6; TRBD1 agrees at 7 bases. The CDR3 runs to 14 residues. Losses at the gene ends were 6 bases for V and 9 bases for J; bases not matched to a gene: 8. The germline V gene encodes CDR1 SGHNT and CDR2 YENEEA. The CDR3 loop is CASRRDRVGSPLHF. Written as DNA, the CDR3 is TGTGCCAGCAGACGCGACAGGGTCGGTTCACCCCTCCACTTT.

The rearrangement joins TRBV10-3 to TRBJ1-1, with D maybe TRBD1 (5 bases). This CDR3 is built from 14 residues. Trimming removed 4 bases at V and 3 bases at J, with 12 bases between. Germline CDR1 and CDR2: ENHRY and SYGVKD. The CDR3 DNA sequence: TGTGCCATCAGTGTCAGGGTCTGGGACACTGAAGCTTTCTTT. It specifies CAISVRVWDTEAFF.

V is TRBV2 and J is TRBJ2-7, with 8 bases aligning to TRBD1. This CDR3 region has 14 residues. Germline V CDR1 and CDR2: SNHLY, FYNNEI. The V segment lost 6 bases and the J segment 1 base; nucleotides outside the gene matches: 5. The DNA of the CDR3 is TGTGCCAGCAGCCCCGGGACAGGATCCTACGAGCAGTACTTC. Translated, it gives CASSPGTGSYEQYF.

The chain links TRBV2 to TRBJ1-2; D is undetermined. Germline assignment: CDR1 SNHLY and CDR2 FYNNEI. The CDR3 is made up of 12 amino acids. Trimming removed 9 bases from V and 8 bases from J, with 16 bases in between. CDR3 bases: TGTGCCAGTCAGGTCCCTCCGAGGGGCTACACCTTC. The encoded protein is CASQVPPRGYTF.

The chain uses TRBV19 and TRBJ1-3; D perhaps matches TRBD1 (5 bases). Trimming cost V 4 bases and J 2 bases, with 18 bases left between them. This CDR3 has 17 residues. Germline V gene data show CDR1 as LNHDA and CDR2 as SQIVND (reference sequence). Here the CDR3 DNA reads TGTGCCAGTAGTACAGGACGCTTCAGGGAACCTGGAAACACCATATATTTT. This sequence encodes CASSTGRFREPGNTIYF. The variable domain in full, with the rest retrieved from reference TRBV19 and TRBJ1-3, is DGGITQSPKYLFRKEGQNVTLSCEQNLNHDAMYWYRQDPGQGLRLIYYSQIVNDFQKGDIAEGYSVSREKKESFPLTVTSAQKNPTAFYLCASSTGRFREPGNTIYFGEGSWLTVV.

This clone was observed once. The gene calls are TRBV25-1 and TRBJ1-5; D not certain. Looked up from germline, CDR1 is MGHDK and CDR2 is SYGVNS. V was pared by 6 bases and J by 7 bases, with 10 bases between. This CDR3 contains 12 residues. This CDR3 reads CASSDPGQPQHF. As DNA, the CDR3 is TGTGCCAGCAGCGACCCTGGGCAGCCCCAGCATTTT.

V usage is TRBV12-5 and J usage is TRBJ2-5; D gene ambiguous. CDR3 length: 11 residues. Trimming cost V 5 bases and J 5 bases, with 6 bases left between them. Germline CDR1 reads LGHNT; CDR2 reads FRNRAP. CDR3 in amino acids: CASGAWETQYF. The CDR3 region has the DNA TGTGCTAGTGGTGCGTGGGAGACCCAGTACTTC.

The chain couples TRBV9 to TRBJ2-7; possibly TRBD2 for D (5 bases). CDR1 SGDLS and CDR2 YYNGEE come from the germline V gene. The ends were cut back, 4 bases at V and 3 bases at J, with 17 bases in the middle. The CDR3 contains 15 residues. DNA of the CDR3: TGTGCCAGCAGCAATGATCGGACGGGATTCTACGAGCAGTACTTC. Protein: CASSNDRTGFYEQYF.

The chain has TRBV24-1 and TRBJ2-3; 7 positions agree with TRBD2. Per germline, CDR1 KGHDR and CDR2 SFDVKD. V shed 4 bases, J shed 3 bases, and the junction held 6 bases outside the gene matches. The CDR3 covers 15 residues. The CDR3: CATSDPREVTDTQYF. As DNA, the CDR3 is TGTGCCACCAGTGACCCCCGGGAGGTAACAGATACGCAGTATTTT.

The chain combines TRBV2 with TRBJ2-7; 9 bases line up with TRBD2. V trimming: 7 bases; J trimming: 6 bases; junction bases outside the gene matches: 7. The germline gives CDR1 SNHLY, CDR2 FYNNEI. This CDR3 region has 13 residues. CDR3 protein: CASNRREGSEQYF. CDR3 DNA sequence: TGTGCCAGCAATAGGCGGGAGGGCTCCGAGCAGTACTTC.

DNA for the CDR3: TGTGCCAGCAGCCGAGGGTATAGCAATCAGCCCCAGCATTTT. Protein sequence: CASSRGYSNQPQHF. The chain has TRBV3-1 (or the pseudogene TRBV3-2) and TRBJ1-5, with D hard to call. Germline loops: CDR1 LGHDT, CDR2 YNNKEL (reference sequence). V lost 4 bases, J lost 0 bases, and 7 bases lay in between. The CDR3 extends over 14 amino acids.

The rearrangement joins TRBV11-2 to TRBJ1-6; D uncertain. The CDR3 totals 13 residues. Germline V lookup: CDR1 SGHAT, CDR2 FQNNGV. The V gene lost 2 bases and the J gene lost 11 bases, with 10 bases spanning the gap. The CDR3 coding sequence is TGTGCCAGCAGCTTACTCAACGGGACACCCCTCCACTTT. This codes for CASSLLNGTPLHF.

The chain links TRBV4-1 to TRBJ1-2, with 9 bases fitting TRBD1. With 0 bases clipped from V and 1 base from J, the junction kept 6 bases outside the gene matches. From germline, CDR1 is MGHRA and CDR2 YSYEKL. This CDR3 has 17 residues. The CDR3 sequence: CASSQETGGRINYGYTF. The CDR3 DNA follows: TGCGCCAGCAGCCAAGAAACAGGGGGCCGAATTAACTATGGCTACACCTTC.

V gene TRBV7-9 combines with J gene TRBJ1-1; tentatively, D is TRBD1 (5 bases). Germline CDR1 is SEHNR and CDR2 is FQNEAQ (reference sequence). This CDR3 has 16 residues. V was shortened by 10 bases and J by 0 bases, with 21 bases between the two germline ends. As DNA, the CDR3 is TGTGCCACTTCGCTGATAGGACAATCGTTGAACACTGAAGCTTTCTTT. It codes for CATSLIGQSLNTEAFF.

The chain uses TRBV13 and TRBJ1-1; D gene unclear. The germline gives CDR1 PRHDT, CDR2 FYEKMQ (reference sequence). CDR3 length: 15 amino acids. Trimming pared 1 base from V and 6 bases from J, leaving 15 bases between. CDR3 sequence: CASSLASGDGAEAFF. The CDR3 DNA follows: TGTGCCAGCAGCTTAGCTTCCGGGGATGGGGCTGAAGCTTTCTTT.

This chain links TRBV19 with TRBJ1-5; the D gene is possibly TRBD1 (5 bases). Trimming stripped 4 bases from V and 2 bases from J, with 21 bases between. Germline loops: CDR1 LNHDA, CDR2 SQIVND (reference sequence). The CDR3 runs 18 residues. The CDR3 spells CASSKIGGTAWGNQPQHF. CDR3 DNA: TGTGCCAGTAGTAAAATCGGGGGGACTGCCTGGGGCAATCAGCCCCAGCATTTT. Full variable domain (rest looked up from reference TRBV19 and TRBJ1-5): DGGITQSPKYLFRKEGQNVTLSCEQNLNHDAMYWYRQDPGQGLRLIYYSQIVNDFQKGDIAEGYSVSREKKESFPLTVTSAQKNPTAFYLCASSKIGGTAWGNQPQHFGDGTRLSIL.

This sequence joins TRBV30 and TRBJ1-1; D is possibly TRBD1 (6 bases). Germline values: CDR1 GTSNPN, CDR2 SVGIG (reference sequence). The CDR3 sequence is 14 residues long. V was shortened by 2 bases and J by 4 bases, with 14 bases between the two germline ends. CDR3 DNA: TGTGCCTGGAGTAGGGGGGGCGCCGGCACTGAAGCTTTCTTT. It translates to CAWSRGGAGTEAFF.

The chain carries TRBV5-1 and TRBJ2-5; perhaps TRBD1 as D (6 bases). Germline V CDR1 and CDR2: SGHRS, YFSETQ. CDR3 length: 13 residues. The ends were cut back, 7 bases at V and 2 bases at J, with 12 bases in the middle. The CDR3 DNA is TGCGCCAGCTTTCAGCAGGGGCAAGAGACCCAGTACTTC. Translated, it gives CASFQQGQETQYF.

The CDR3 sequence is CASSYGTAWSPLHF. CDR3 in DNA: TGTGCCAGCAGTTACGGGACCGCGTGGTCACCCCTCCACTTT. V gene TRBV6-2 or TRBV6-3 combines with J gene TRBJ1-6, with a weak D call TRBD1 (5 bases). The CDR3 consists of 14 residues. The germline V gene encodes CDR1 MNHEY and CDR2 SVGEGT. Trimming took off 2 bases at V and 10 bases at J, with 12 bases between the two ends.

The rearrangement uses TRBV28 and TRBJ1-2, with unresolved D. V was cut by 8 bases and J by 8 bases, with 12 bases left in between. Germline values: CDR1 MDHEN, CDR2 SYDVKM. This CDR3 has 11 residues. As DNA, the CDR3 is TGTGCCAGCCGGGCACCGGGAGGCTACACCTTC. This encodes CASRAPGGYTF.

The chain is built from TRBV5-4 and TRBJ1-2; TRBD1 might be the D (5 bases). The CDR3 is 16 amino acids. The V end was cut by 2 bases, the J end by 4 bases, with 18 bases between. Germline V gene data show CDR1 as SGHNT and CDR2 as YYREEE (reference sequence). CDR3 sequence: CASSFHPRAPGYGYTF. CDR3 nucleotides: TGTGCCAGCAGCTTCCATCCCAGGGCCCCAGGCTATGGCTACACCTTC.

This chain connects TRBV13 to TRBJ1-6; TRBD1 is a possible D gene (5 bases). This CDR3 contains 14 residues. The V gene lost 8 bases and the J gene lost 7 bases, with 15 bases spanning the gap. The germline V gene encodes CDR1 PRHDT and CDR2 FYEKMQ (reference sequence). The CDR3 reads CASPLRGGNSPLHF. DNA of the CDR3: TGTGCCAGCCCTCTGAGGGGAGGGAATTCACCCCTCCACTTT.

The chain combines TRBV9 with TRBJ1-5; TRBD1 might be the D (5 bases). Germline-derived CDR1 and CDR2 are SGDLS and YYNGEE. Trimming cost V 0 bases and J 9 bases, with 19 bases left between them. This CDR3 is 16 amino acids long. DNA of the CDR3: TGTGCCAGCAGCGTAGAAGGGACCAGAGGATGGCGGCCCCAGCATTTT. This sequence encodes CASSVEGTRGWRPQHF.